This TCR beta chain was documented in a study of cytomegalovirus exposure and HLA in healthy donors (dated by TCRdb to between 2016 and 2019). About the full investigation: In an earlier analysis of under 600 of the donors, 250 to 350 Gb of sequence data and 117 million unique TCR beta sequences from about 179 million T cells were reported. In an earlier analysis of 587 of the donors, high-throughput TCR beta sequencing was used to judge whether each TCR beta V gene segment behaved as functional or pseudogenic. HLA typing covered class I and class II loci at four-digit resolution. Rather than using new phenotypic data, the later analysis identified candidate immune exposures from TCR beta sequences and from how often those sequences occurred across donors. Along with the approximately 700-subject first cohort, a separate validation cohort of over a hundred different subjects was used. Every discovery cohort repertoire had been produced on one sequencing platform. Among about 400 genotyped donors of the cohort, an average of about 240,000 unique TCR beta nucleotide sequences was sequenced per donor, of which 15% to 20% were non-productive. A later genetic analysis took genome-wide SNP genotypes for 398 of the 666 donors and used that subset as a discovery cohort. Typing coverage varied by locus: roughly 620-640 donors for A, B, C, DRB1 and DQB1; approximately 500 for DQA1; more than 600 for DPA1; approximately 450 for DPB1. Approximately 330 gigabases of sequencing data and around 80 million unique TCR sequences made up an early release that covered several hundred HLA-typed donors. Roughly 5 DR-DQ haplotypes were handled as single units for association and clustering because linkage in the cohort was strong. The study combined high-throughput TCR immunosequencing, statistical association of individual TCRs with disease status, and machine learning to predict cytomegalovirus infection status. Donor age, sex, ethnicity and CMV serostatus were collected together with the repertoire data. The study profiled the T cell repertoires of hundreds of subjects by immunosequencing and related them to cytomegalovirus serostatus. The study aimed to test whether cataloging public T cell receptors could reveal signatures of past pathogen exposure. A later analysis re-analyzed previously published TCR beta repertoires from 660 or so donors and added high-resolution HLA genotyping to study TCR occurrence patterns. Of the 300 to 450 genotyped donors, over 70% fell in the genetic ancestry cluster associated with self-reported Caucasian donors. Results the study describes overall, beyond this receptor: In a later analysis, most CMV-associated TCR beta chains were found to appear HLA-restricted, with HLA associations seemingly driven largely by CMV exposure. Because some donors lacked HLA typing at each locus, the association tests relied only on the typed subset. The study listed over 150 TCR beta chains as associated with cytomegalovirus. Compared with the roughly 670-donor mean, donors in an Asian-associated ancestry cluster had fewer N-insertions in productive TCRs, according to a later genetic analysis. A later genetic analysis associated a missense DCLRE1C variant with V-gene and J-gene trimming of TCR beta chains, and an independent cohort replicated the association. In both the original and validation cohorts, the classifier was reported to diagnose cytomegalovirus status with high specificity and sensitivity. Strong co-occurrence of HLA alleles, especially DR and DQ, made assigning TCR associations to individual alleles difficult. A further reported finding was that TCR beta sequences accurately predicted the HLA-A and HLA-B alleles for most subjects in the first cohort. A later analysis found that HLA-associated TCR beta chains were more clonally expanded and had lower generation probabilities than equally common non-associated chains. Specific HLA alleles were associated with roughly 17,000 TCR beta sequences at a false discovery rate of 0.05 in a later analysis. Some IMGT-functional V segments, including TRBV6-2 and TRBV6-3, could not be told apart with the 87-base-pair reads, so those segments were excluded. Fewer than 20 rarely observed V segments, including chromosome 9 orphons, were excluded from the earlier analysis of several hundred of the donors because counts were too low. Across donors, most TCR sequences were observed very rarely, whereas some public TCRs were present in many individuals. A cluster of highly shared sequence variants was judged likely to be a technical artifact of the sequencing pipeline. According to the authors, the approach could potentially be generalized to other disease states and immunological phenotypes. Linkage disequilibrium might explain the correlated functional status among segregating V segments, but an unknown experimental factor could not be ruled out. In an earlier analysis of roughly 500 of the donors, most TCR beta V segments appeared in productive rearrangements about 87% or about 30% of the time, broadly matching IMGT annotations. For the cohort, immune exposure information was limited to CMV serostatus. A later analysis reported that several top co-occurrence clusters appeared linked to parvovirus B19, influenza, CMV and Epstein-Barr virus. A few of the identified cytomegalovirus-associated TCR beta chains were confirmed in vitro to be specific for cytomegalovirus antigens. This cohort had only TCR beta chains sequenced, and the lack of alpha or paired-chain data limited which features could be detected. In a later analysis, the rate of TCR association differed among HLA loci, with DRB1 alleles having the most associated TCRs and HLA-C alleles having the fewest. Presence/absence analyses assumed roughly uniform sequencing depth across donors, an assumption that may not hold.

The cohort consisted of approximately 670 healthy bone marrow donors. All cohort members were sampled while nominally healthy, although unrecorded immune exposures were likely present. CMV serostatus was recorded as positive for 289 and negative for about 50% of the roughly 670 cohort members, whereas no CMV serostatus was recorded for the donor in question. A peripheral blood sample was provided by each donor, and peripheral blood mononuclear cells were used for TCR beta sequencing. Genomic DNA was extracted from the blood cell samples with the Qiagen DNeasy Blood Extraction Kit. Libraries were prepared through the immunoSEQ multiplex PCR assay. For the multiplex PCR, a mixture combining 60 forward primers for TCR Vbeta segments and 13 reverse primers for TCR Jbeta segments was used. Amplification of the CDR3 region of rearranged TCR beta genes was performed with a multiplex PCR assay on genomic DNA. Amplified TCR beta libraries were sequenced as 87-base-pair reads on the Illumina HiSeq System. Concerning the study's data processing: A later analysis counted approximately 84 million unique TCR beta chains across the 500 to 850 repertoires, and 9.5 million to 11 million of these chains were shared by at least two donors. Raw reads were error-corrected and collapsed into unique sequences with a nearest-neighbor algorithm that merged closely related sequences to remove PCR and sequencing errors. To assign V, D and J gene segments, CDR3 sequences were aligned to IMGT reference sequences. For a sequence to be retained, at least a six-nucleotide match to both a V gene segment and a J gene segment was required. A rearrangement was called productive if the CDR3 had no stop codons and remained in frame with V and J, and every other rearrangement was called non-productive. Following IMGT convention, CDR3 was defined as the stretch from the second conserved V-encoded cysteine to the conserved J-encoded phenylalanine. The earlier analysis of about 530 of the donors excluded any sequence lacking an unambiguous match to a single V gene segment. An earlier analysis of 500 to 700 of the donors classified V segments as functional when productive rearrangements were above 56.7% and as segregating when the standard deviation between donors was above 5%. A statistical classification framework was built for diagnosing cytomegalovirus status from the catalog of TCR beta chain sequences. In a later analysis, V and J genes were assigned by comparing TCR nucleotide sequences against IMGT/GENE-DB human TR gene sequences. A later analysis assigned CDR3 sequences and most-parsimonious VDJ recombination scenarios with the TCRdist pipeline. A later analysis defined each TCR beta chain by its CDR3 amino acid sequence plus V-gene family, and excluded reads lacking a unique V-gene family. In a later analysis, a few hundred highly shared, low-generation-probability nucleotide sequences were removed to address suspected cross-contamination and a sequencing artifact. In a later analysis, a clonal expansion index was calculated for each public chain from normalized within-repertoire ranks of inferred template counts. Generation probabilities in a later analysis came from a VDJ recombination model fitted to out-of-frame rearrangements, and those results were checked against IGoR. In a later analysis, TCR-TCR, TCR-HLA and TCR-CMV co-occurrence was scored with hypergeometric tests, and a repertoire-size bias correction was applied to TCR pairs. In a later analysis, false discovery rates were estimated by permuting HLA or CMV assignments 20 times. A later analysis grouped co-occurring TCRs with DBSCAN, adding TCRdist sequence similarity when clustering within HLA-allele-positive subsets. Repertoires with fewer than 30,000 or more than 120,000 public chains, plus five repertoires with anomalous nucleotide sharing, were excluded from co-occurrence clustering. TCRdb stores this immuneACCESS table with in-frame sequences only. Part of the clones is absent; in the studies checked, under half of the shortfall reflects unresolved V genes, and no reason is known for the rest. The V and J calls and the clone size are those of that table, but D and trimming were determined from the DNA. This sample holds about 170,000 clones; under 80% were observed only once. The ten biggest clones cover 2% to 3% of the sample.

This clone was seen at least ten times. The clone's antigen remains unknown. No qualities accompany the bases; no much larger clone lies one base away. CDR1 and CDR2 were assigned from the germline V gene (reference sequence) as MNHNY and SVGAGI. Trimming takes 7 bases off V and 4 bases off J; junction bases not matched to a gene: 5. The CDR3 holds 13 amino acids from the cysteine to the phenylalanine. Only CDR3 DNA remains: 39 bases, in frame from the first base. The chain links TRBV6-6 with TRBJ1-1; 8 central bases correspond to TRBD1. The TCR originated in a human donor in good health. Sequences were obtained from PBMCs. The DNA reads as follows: TGTGCCAGCATCACAGGGGGGATCACTGAAGCTTTCTTT. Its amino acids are CASITGGITEAFF.